A selection of T cell receptor beta chains follows, all from one sample in a study of cytomegalovirus exposure and HLA in healthy donors. Libraries were prepared by immunoSEQ multiplex PCR; TCRdb keeps only in-frame clonotypes and omits some of them. The sample consists of about 350,000 clones, roughly 87% of them appearing once. Sequenced sample: PBMCs. All receptors derive from a woman aged 25 to 39 in good health and CMV-seropositive. CDR3s include the opening cysteine and the closing phenylalanine or tryptophan. D genes are given only for firm matches. Size values are once, few and many counts, or a class for expanded clones, and some rows have none.

j_gene | d_gene | v_gene | abundance | CDR3aa | CDR3nt
TRBJ2-7 | TRBD1 | TRBV11-3 | - | CASSLRAGGPPF | TGTGCCAGCAGCTTACGAGCAGGGGGCCCTCCTTTC
TRBJ1-4 | - | TRBV7-6 | once | CASSSKDSTNEKLFF | TGTGCCAGCAGCTCGAAGGATTCAACTAATGAAAAACTGTTTTTT
TRBJ1-1 | - | TRBV28 | - | CASRGQLVTEAFF | TGTGCCAGCAGAGGACAGTTAGTAACTGAAGCTTTCTTT
TRBJ2-7 | TRBD1 | TRBV27 | - | CASSNPGTGREQYF | TGTGCCAGCAGTAACCCCGGGACAGGGCGCGAGCAGTACTTC
TRBJ2-3 | - | TRBV27 | - | CASSSVADTQYF | TGTGCCAGCAGTTCCGTGGCAGATACGCAGTATTTT
TRBJ2-7 | - | TRBV7-9 | - | CASSLGGIYEQYF | TGTGCCAGCAGCTTGGGCGGGATTTACGAGCAGTACTTC
TRBJ2-7 | - | TRBV28 | few | CASSLYPSNYEQYF | TGTGCCAGCAGTTTATACCCTTCGAACTACGAGCAGTACTTC
TRBJ2-1 | - | TRBV9 | - | CASSGLNNEQFF | TGTGCCAGCAGCGGTCTAAACAATGAGCAGTTCTTC
TRBJ1-5 | - | TRBV4-1 | - | CASSHPGQPQHF | TGCGCCAGCAGCCACCCCGGTCAGCCCCAGCATTTT
TRBJ2-4 | - | TRBV4-1 | - | CASSQDVGGAKNIQYF | TGCGCCAGCAGCCAAGATGTCGGAGGGGCCAAAAACATTCAGTACTTC
TRBJ2-7 | TRBD1 | TRBV7-2 | - | CASSTDRAEQYF | TGTGCCAGCAGCACGGACAGGGCCGAGCAGTACTTC
TRBJ2-7 | - | TRBV7-9 | - | CASSLAAHRDASSYEQYF | TGTGCCAGCAGCCTCGCCGCTCACCGGGACGCGAGCTCCTACGAGCAGTACTTC
TRBJ1-3 | - | TRBV27 | - | CASSLERGLGNTIYF | TGTGCCAGCAGTTTAGAGAGGGGTTTAGGAAACACCATATATTTT
TRBJ1-3 | - | TRBV2 | - | CASSEALRTSYSGNTIYF | TGTGCCAGCAGTGAAGCGCTTCGCACCTCGTACTCTGGAAACACCATATATTTT
TRBJ2-2 | - | TRBV5-1 | - | CASSLTWSNTGELFF | TGCGCCAGCAGCTTGACTTGGTCGAACACCGGGGAGCTGTTTTTT
TRBJ2-6 | TRBD1 | TRBV30 | - | CAWSRTGKAGANVLTF | TGTGCCTGGAGTAGGACAGGGAAAGCTGGGGCCAACGTCCTGACTTTC
TRBJ2-3 | - | TRBV28 | - | CASSSGDSGSTDTQYF | TGTGCCAGCAGTTCAGGGGATAGCGGTAGCACAGATACGCAGTATTTT
TRBJ2-3 | - | TRBV5-6 | once | CASSLLSRPPSVYF | TGTGCCAGCAGCTTGTTGTCTAGGCCTCCTTCGGTGTATTTT
TRBJ2-1 | - | TRBV19 | - | CASSIFSSYNEQFF | TGTGCCAGTAGTATTTTTAGCTCCTACAATGAGCAGTTCTTC
TRBJ1-2 | TRBD1 | TRBV9 | once | CASSGTGAGYTF | TGTGCCAGCAGCGGAACAGGGGCCGGCTACACCTTC
TRBJ2-1 | - | TRBV5-4 | - | CASSFGGPSSYNEQFF | TGTGCCAGCAGCTTTGGGGGGCCCAGCTCCTACAATGAGCAGTTCTTC
TRBJ1-1 | TRBD1 | TRBV6-5 | - | CASRGGQGNTEAFF | TGTGCCAGCAGGGGAGGACAGGGGAACACTGAAGCTTTCTTT
TRBJ2-5 | - | TRBV30 | - | CAWSVVGDQETQYF | TGTGCCTGGAGTGTGGTAGGGGACCAAGAGACCCAGTACTTC
TRBJ2-2 | - | TRBV2 | - | CASSRDGTGELFF | TGTGCCAGCAGCAGAGACGGCACCGGGGAGCTGTTTTTT
TRBJ2-3 | - | TRBV9 | - | CASSPGTATDTQYF | TGTGCCAGCAGCCCCGGGACTGCTACGGATACGCAGTATTTT
TRBJ2-7 | - | TRBV21-1 | - | CASSSYEQYF | TGTGCCAGCAGCTCCTACGAGCAGTACTTC
TRBJ2-7 | - | TRBV29-1 | - | CSATRTTNGEQYF | TGCAGCGCCACCAGGACAACGAACGGGGAGCAGTACTTC
TRBJ1-1 | TRBD1 | TRBV27 | - | CASSTGQGRNTEAFF | TGTGCCAGCAGTACGGGACAGGGACGGAACACTGAAGCTTTCTTT
TRBJ2-7 | TRBD2 | TRBV4-1 | - | CASSQDLGTSAYEQYF | TGCGCCAGCAGCCAAGATCTCGGGACTAGCGCCTACGAGCAGTACTTC
TRBJ1-5 | - | TRBV27 | - | CASSPTSTYSNQPQHF | TGTGCCAGCAGTCCAACCTCAACTTATAGCAATCAGCCCCAGCATTTT
TRBJ1-1 | - | TRBV29-1 | - | CSGRAPNTEAFF | TGCAGCGGCAGGGCGCCGAACACTGAAGCTTTCTTT
TRBJ2-3 | - | TRBV28 | - | CASSRGYPDTQYF | TGTGCCAGCAGCCGGGGCTACCCGGATACGCAGTATTTT
TRBJ2-6 | - | TRBV4-3 | - | CASSQNGKGKGSGANVLTF | TGCGCCAGCAGCCAAAACGGGAAGGGGAAAGGCTCTGGGGCCAACGTCCTGACTTTC
TRBJ2-5 | - | TRBV27 | - | CASSRTHTETQYF | TGTGCCAGCAGCCGGACCCACACAGAGACCCAGTACTTC
TRBJ2-7 | - | TRBV28 | - | CASRRDRTSSREQYF | TGTGCCAGCAGGCGGGACAGAACTTCCTCCCGCGAGCAGTACTTC
TRBJ1-6 | TRBD1 | TRBV6-5 | - | CASSFATGAVASPLHF | TGTGCCAGCAGTTTCGCGACAGGGGCAGTCGCTTCACCCCTCCACTTT
TRBJ2-1 | - | TRBV30 | - | CAFFNRDTRLNEQFF | TGTGCCTTCTTTAACCGGGACACCCGTTTGAATGAGCAGTTCTTC
TRBJ1-2 | - | TRBV2 | - | CAITLSYGYTF | TGTGCCATCACCCTTTCCTATGGCTACACCTTC
TRBJ1-1 | TRBD1 | TRBV27 | - | CASSSRQGWNTEAFF | TGTGCCAGCAGTTCAAGACAGGGTTGGAACACTGAAGCTTTCTTT
TRBJ2-2 | - | TRBV11-2 | - | CASSSLQRMGTGELFF | TGTGCCAGCAGCTCCCTACAGAGAATGGGCACCGGGGAGCTGTTTTTT
TRBJ2-1 | TRBD2 | TRBV5-1 | once | CASSTNRLAGGSEQFF | TGCGCCAGCAGCACCAATCGACTAGCGGGGGGCAGTGAGCAGTTCTTC
TRBJ2-7 | - | TRBV7-8 | - | CASSLAGDEQYF | TGTGCCAGCAGCTTAGCAGGGGACGAGCAGTACTTC
TRBJ2-5 | TRBD1 | TRBV6-5 | - | CASSRTGKETQYF | TGTGCCAGCAGTCGGACAGGGAAAGAGACCCAGTACTTC
TRBJ2-1 | TRBD2 | TRBV23-1 | - | CASRVSGPYNEQFF | TGCGCCAGCAGAGTTAGCGGGCCGTACAATGAGCAGTTCTTC
TRBJ2-2 | TRBD1 | TRBV19 | - | CASSIWQGDTGELFF | TGTGCCAGTAGTATTTGGCAGGGGGACACCGGGGAGCTGTTTTTT
TRBJ2-7 | - | TRBV30 | - | CACQDLHEQYF | TGTGCCTGCCAAGACCTTCACGAGCAGTACTTC
TRBJ2-7 | - | TRBV30 | - | CAWSQRLLRYEQYF | TGTGCCTGGAGTCAGCGACTACTCCGATACGAGCAGTACTTC
TRBJ2-1 | - | TRBV6-1 | - | CASSVGSFDEQFF | TGTGCCAGCAGTGTGGGGAGCTTCGATGAGCAGTTCTTC
TRBJ2-3 | TRBD2 | TRBV28 | - | CASSLWRTSGRDTDTQYF | TGTGCCAGCAGTTTATGGCGGACTAGCGGGAGGGACACAGATACGCAGTATTTT
TRBJ1-3 | - | TRBV5-6 | - | CASSLGSLNTIYF | TGTGCCAGCAGCTTGGGGTCCTTAAACACCATATATTTT
TRBJ2-7 | - | TRBV5-1 | few | CASSLVSGYEQYF | TGCGCCAGCAGCTTGGTGTCAGGTTACGAGCAGTACTTC
TRBJ1-6 | - | TRBV5-4 | - | CASSQRQDSPLHF | TGTGCCAGCAGCCAACGACAGGACTCACCCCTCCACTTT
TRBJ2-4 | TRBD2 | TRBV7-9 | - | CASSSAGGRAKNIQYF | TGTGCCAGCAGCTCCGCGGGAGGGCGAGCCAAAAACATTCAGTACTTC
TRBJ2-7 | - | TRBV5-4 | - | CASSLDWREQYF | TGTGCCAGCAGCTTGGATTGGCGCGAGCAGTACTTC
TRBJ2-7 | - | TRBV19 | - | CASSIQGAAGEQYF | TGTGCCAGTAGTATACAAGGGGCGGCTGGCGAGCAGTACTTC
TRBJ1-6 | - | TRBV7-2 | - | CASSLEVTTRYNSPLHF | TGTGCCAGCAGCTTAGAGGTCACCACTAGATATAATTCACCCCTCCACTTT
TRBJ1-4 | TRBD1 | TRBV29-1 | - | CSATFDRGKLFF | TGCAGCGCAACCTTCGACAGGGGTAAACTGTTTTTT
TRBJ2-1 | TRBD2 | TRBV6-4 | once | CASSEGLAGYNEQFF | TGTGCCAGCAGCGAGGGACTAGCGGGATACAATGAGCAGTTCTTC